Below, 31 T cell receptor beta chains from the same sample are listed, as sequenced in a study of T cells in Graves' hyperthyroidism and ophthalmopathy. Template material for amplifying TCR beta CDR3 regions consisted of RNA transcripts. Researchers ran a first-round RT-PCR on the TCR CDR3 using the HTBI primer set. Each CDR3 protein is one row after TCRdb ran MiXCR on the multiplex PCR reads. This sample has hundreds of thousands of distinct CDR3 sequences, with roughly 15% found just once. Sequencing used blood. Receptor source: a woman between 40 and 50 years old with Graves' ophthalmopathy.

This clonotype appeared a few times. The chain carries TRBV28 and TRBJ1-1, with 7 bases aligning to TRBD1. Germline V lookup: CDR1 MDHEN, CDR2 SYDVKM. With V trimmed by 7 bases and J by 0 bases, 14 bases remained unmatched. The CDR3 length is 17 residues. This CDR3 reads CASTDRDSLTMNTEAFF. The DNA for the CDR3 is TGTGCCAGCACCGACCGGGACAGTTTAACCATGAACACTGAAGCTTTCTTT.

This clonotype has at least ten counts. The gene calls are TRBV5-4 and TRBJ2-7, with 14 bases identical to TRBD2. CDR1 is SGHNT and CDR2 is YYREEE in the germline V gene (reference sequence). This CDR3 has 13 amino acids. The J segment lost 5 bases and the V segment lost 7 bases, leaving 2 bases of the junction unmatched. The CDR3 DNA follows: TGTGCCAGCGGGGGACTAGCGGGAGACGAGCAGTACTTC. Translated, it gives CASGGLAGDEQYF.

The chain has TRBV24-1 and TRBJ2-2; 11 bases fit TRBD2. The trim removed 4 bases at V and 1 base at J, leaving 4 bases unmatched. The V gene's germline CDR1 is KGHDR and CDR2 SFDVKD. This CDR3 spans 17 amino acids. CDR3 loop: CATSDTTSGGNTGELFF. The DNA of the CDR3 is TGTGCCACCAGTGACACAACTAGCGGGGGGAACACCGGGGAGCTGTTTTTT.

This clonotype was seen ten or more times. The rearrangement joins TRBV7-3 to TRBJ1-2, with no clear D. The CDR3 is 12 amino acids. Deletions cut 4 bases from V and 3 bases from J, with 6 bases between. Germline values: CDR1 SGHTA, CDR2 FQGTGA. The CDR3: CASSSPDYGYTF. For the CDR3, the DNA is TGTGCCAGCAGCTCCCCGGACTATGGCTACACCTTC.

In this sample, this clonotype turned up many times. The rearrangement uses TRBV7-3 and TRBJ2-4; no clear D gene. Trimming cost V 5 bases and J 8 bases, with 13 bases left between them. The CDR3 totals 13 residues. The germline V gene encodes CDR1 SGHTA and CDR2 FQGTGA. The CDR3 is CASSLNPGDIQYF. CDR3 nucleotides: TGTGCCAGCAGCCTCAACCCTGGGGACATTCAGTACTTC. The full variable domain, completed using reference TRBV7-3 and TRBJ2-4, is GAGVSQTPSNKVTEKGKYVELRCDPISGHTALYWYRQSLGQGPEFLIYFQGTGAADDSGLPNDRFFAVRPEGSVSTLKIQRTERGDSAVYLCASSLNPGDIQYFGAGTRLSVL.

This clonotype occurred many times. The chain links TRBV11-2 to TRBJ1-5, with a weak D call TRBD1 (6 bases). The germline V gene encodes CDR1 SGHAT and CDR2 FQNNGV. V lost 4 bases and J 9 bases, leaving 10 bases between the germline ends. This CDR3 is 12 amino acids long. CDR3 in amino acids: CASSSTGAPQHF. CDR3 coding DNA: TGTGCCAGCAGCTCAACGGGGGCGCCCCAGCATTTT.

The V gene is TRBV24-1, the J gene TRBJ2-2, with 7 bases identical to TRBD1. The ends lost 1 base at V and 7 bases at J; junction bases unmatched: 8. CDR3 length: 16 residues. The germline V gene encodes CDR1 KGHDR and CDR2 SFDVKD. The DNA for the CDR3 is TGTGCCACCAGTGATTTCAAAAGGGGGCTGGTCGGGGAGCTGTTTTTT. Its protein product is CATSDFKRGLVGELFF.

This clonotype was found many times. The chain is built from TRBV28 and TRBJ2-7; tentatively, D is TRBD1 or TRBD2 (5 bases each). Trimming took 6 bases from V and 6 from J, leaving 18 bases between them. CDR3 length: 14 amino acids. The V gene's germline CDR1 is MDHEN and CDR2 SYDVKM. CDR3 protein: CASSVGLAVSEQYF. The CDR3 DNA sequence: TGTGCCAGCAGCGTGGGGCTAGCAGTGAGCGAGCAGTACTTC. The entire variable domain, with the rest obtained from reference TRBV28 and TRBJ2-7, is as follows: DVKVTQSSRYLVKRTGEKVFLECVQDMDHENMFWYRQDPGLGLRLIYFSYDVKMKEKGDIPEGYSVSREKKERFSLILESASTNQTSMYLCASSVGLAVSEQYFGPGTRLTVT.

In its sample, this clonotype was seen many times. This chain joins TRBV2 and TRBJ1-3, with D perhaps TRBD1 (6 bases). Germline loops: CDR1 SNHLY, CDR2 FYNNEI. Trimming left V 11 bases short and J 5 bases short, with 16 bases between. The CDR3 has 13 residues. CDR3 residues: CAGRQVSRNTIYF. The DNA for the CDR3 is TGTGCCGGCCGACAGGTTTCCAGAAACACCATATATTTT. Together with reference TRBV2 and TRBJ1-3, the CDR3 gives the full variable domain: EPEVTQTPSHQVTQMGQEVILRCVPISNHLYFYWYRQILGQKVEFLVSFYNNEISEKSEIFDDQFSVERPDGSNFTLKIRSTKLEDSAMYFCAGRQVSRNTIYFGEGSWLTVV.

There are many counts of this clonotype. The CDR3, as DNA: TGTGCCAGCACCCCCGGGACAGGGGGGGTCACTGAAGCTTTCTTT. Translating it yields CASTPGTGGVTEAFF. The chain has TRBV6-1 and TRBJ1-1, with 11 nucleotides matching TRBD1. J lost 4 bases, V lost 7 bases, and 8 bases had no gene match. Germline values: CDR1 MNHNS, CDR2 SASEGT. The CDR3 sequence is 15 residues long.

This clonotype has at least ten counts. The J gene is TRBJ1-1, the V gene TRBV28; D might be TRBD1 (6 bases). This CDR3 region has 15 residues. V was clipped by 1 base and J by 4 bases, with 13 bases between them. From germline, CDR1 is MDHEN and CDR2 SYDVKM. CDR3 in amino acids: CASSLSQGRSTEAFF. In DNA, the CDR3 is TGTGCCAGCAGTTTATCACAGGGAAGGAGCACTGAAGCTTTCTTT.

As DNA, the CDR3 is TGTGCCAGCAGCCCCCGAGGAGGGGCAGGGGGGATAGCTTTCTTT. Residues: CASSPRGGAGGIAFF. The chain carries TRBV19 and TRBJ1-1; 7 bases are a match to TRBD1. The J segment lost 10 bases and the V segment lost 9 bases, leaving 20 bases of the junction unmatched. Germline assignment: CDR1 LNHDA and CDR2 SQIVND (reference sequence). The CDR3 has 15 residues. Supplemented by reference TRBV19 and TRBJ1-1, the full variable domain reads DGGITQSPKYLFRKEGQNVTLSCEQNLNHDAMYWYRQDPGQGLRLIYYSQIVNDFQKGDIAEGYSVSREKKESFPLTVTSAQKNPTAFYLCASSPRGGAGGIAFFGQGTRLTVV.

This clonotype showed up just a few times. The CDR3: CASSQNRGQAYGYTF. For the CDR3, the DNA is TGTGCCAGCAGCCAGAATAGAGGACAGGCCTATGGCTACACCTTC. The chain carries TRBV3-1 and TRBJ1-2, with 7 bases lining up with TRBD1. The CDR3 totals 15 residues. Per germline, CDR1 LGHDT and CDR2 YNNKEL (reference sequence). V shed 3 bases, J shed 4 bases, and the junction held 8 bases outside the gene matches.

This clonotype has just a few counts. The rearrangement uses TRBV11-2 and TRBJ2-2, with TRBD2 matching over 13 bases. The CDR3 sequence is 16 residues long. The J segment lost 8 bases and the V segment lost 5 bases, leaving 8 bases of the junction unmatched. Germline V gene sequence: CDR1 SGHAT, CDR2 FQNNGV. The CDR3 reads CASSGTGTSGTGELFF. CDR3 bases: TGTGCCAGCAGCGGCACCGGGACTAGCGGGACAGGGGAGCTGTTTTTT.

This clonotype was found a few times. The genes are TRBV20-1 and TRBJ2-2; TRBD2 might be the D (5 bases). The V gene lost 5 bases and the J gene lost 0 bases, with 16 bases spanning the gap. The CDR3 spans 16 residues. Germline V gives CDR1 DFQATT, CDR2 SNEGSKA (reference sequence). CDR3 bases: TGCAGTGCTCCTACACATGGAGGCGCGAACACCGGGGAGCTGTTTTTT. Translation gives CSAPTHGGANTGELFF.

The sample holds a few counts of this clonotype. The chain is built from TRBV20-1 and TRBJ2-7, with TRBD2 identical over 9 bases. The CDR3 covers 13 residues. Germline assignment: CDR1 DFQATT and CDR2 SNEGSKA (reference sequence). J lost 2 bases, V lost 3 bases, and 2 bases had no gene match. The chain's CDR3 is CSARREGPYEQYF. The DNA of the CDR3 is TGCAGTGCTAGGCGGGAGGGCCCCTACGAGCAGTACTTC.

This clonotype was picked up many times. The chain's CDR3 is CASSLAPGGELFF. In DNA form, the CDR3 reads TGTGCCAGCAGCTTGGCACCGGGCGGGGAGCTGTTTTTT. The chain carries TRBV5-4 and TRBJ2-2; D call uncertain. The CDR3 has 13 amino acids. Germline CDR1 SGHNT, CDR2 YYREEE (reference sequence). The V end was cut by 0 bases, the J end by 7 bases, with 7 bases between. The full variable domain, with the rest looked up from reference TRBV5-4 and TRBJ2-2, is ETGVTQSPTHLIKTRGQQVTLRCSSQSGHNTVSWYQQALGQGPQFIFQYYREEENGRGNFPPRFSGLQFPNYSSELNVNALELDDSALYLCASSLAPGGELFFGEGSRLTVL.

The table lists this clonotype with many counts. The rearrangement links TRBV19 to TRBJ2-7; the D is unclear. The ends were cut back, 5 bases at V and 0 bases at J, with 8 bases in the middle. The CDR3 is made up of 13 amino acids. Germline V gene lookup returns CDR1 LNHDA and CDR2 SQIVND (reference sequence). The CDR3 nucleotides are TGTGCCAGTAGTGGGGATACCTCCTACGAGCAGTACTTC. As protein: CASSGDTSYEQYF.

At least ten counts were recorded for this clonotype. The chain recombines TRBV29-1 with TRBJ1-2; 8 bases are shared with TRBD1. The CDR3 sequence is 13 residues long. Germline V gives CDR1 SQVTM, CDR2 ANQGSEA. The trim removed 4 bases at V and 5 bases at J, leaving 6 bases unmatched. This CDR3 reads CSVAPGQEYGYTF. CDR3 bases: TGCAGCGTTGCCCCGGGACAGGAGTATGGCTACACCTTC.

This clonotype was recorded many times. The chain combines TRBV5-1 with TRBJ2-1, with 9 bases aligning to TRBD2. The V segment lost 4 bases and the J segment 8 bases; nucleotides outside the gene matches: 19. The germline V gene encodes CDR1 SGHRS and CDR2 YFSETQ. The CDR3 loop spans 18 amino acids. DNA of the CDR3: TGCGCCAGCAGCCTATCTCTCTTTGATAGCGGGAGCCGGGATGAGCAGTTCTTC. Its translation is CASSLSLFDSGSRDEQFF.

The sample holds many counts of this clonotype. The J gene is TRBJ2-5, the V gene TRBV19; D uncertain. Between the trimmed V and J ends, which lost 1 base and 3 bases, there was a span of 6 bases. The CDR3 is 13 residues long. Germline loops: CDR1 LNHDA, CDR2 SQIVND (reference sequence). The CDR3 nucleotides read TGTGCCAGTAGTATAGGCCAGGAAGAGACCCAGTACTTC. It translates to CASSIGQEETQYF.

The sample holds many counts of this clonotype. The chain employs TRBV5-1 and TRBJ2-2; a possible D gene is TRBD2 (5 bases). The V gene's germline CDR1 is SGHRS and CDR2 YFSETQ. CDR3 length equals 13 residues. The ends were cut back, 6 bases at V and 1 base at J, with 7 bases in the middle. The CDR3 sequence is CASKEENTGELFF. The CDR3 DNA reads as TGCGCCAGCAAGGAGGAGAACACCGGGGAGCTGTTTTTT.

This chain joins TRBV15 and TRBJ2-7; 9 bases agree with TRBD1. This CDR3 spans 14 amino acids. Unmatched junction bases numbered 7, after V lost 3 bases and J lost 7 bases. The germline V gene encodes CDR1 LNHNV and CDR2 YYDKDF (reference sequence). The CDR3: CATSRGQGPYEQYF. In nucleotides, the CDR3 is TGTGCCACCAGCAGGGGACAGGGACCTTATGAGCAGTACTTC. The full variable domain, rest sourced from reference TRBV15 and TRBJ2-7, is DAMVIQNPRYQVTQFGKPVTLSCSQTLNHNVMYWYQQKSSQAPKLLFHYYDKDFNNEADTPDNFQSRRPNTSFCFLDIRSPGLGDTAMYLCATSRGQGPYEQYFGPGTRLTVT.

The table lists this clonotype with many counts. The chain employs TRBV10-3 and TRBJ1-1, with unresolved D. V lost 10 bases, J lost 0 bases, and 15 bases lay in between. Germline V gene sequence: CDR1 ENHRY, CDR2 SYGVKD. There are 14 residues in the CDR3. CDR3 bases: TGTGCCAGTCGCCCTCCCGCAGTGAACACTGAAGCTTTCTTT. Translation: CASRPPAVNTEAFF.

The table lists this clonotype with many counts. This chain links TRBV2 with TRBJ2-5; a weak D match, TRBD1 (7 bases). CDR1 is SNHLY and CDR2 is FYNNEI in the germline V gene. CDR3 length: 15 residues. Trimming pared 6 bases from V and 0 bases from J, leaving 14 bases between. The CDR3 loop is CASRRDSGYQETQYF. The DNA for the CDR3 is TGTGCCAGCAGGAGGGACAGCGGGTACCAAGAGACCCAGTACTTC. Full variable domain (rest looked up from reference TRBV2 and TRBJ2-5): EPEVTQTPSHQVTQMGQEVILRCVPISNHLYFYWYRQILGQKVEFLVSFYNNEISEKSEIFDDQFSVERPDGSNFTLKIRSTKLEDSAMYFCASRRDSGYQETQYFGPGTRLLVL.

This clonotype was seen repeatedly, ten times or more. This chain connects TRBV27 to TRBJ1-1; D is perhaps TRBD1 (6 bases). CDR1 and CDR2 from the germline V gene are MNHEY and SMNVEV (reference sequence). The CDR3 sequence is 17 residues long. V lost 0 bases to trimming and J lost 0 bases, with 14 bases between them. DNA of the CDR3: TGTGCCAGCAGTTTATCTTGGGGGGACATGATGAACACTGAAGCTTTCTTT. Protein product: CASSLSWGDMMNTEAFF.

This clonotype was observed many times. This chain connects TRBV4-1 to TRBJ2-7, with 10 positions matching TRBD1. This CDR3 is 15 amino acids long. Germline CDR1 MGHRA, CDR2 YSYEKL. Trimming removed 4 bases from V and 3 bases from J; junction bases left unmatched: 6. The CDR3 loop reads CASSPEWDRGYEQYF. CDR3 DNA sequence: TGCGCCAGCAGCCCCGAATGGGACAGGGGCTACGAGCAGTACTTC.

The CDR3 spells CASSRPYGYTF. For the CDR3, the DNA is TGTGCCAGCAGCCGCCCATACGGCTACACCTTC. The J gene is TRBJ1-2, the V gene TRBV6-2 or TRBV6-3, with D unclear. The CDR3 totals 11 residues. The V and J ends lost 6 bases and 8 bases respectively, with 10 bases between them. The germline V gene has CDR1 MNHEY and CDR2 SVGEGT.

This chain joins TRBV11-2 and TRBJ1-2; D gene ambiguous. CDR1 and CDR2 from the germline V gene are SGHAT and FQNNGV. The germline V and J ends were trimmed by 3 bases and 1 base, with 15 bases remaining between them. The CDR3 has 16 amino acids. For the CDR3, the DNA is TGTGCCAGCAGCTTGGGTTATTCAAAGATTAACTATGGCTACACCTTC. It translates to CASSLGYSKINYGYTF.

This clonotype was counted at least ten times. The chain combines TRBV7-9 with TRBJ2-7; TRBD2 matches 7 bases. CDR3 length: 14 amino acids. The J segment lost 5 bases and the V segment lost 4 bases, leaving 8 bases of the junction unmatched. Looked up from germline, CDR1 is SEHNR and CDR2 is FQNEAQ (reference sequence). The DNA of the CDR3 is TGTGCCAGCAGCTATGGGTGGGGAGGGGACGAGCAGTACTTC. Translated, it gives CASSYGWGGDEQYF.

This clonotype was observed many times. The chain carries TRBV6-1 and TRBJ1-1; 10 positions match TRBD1. J lost 7 bases, V lost 7 bases, and 3 bases had no gene match. The V gene's germline CDR1 is MNHNS and CDR2 SASEGT. The CDR3 length is 12 residues. The CDR3 loop is CASMGQGIEAFF. The CDR3 nucleotides are TGTGCCAGCATGGGACAGGGGATTGAAGCTTTCTTT.